This is a list of T cell receptor beta chains from one sample in a study of blood T cells in healthy people across ages. TCRdb re-derived calls from the 5' RACE reads in MiXCR, one entry per CDR3 protein. The sample consists of approximately 680,000 distinct CDR3 sequences, 32% of them appearing once. The sequenced sample was blood. The origin of the receptors is a woman older than 75 in good health. The CDR3 runs from the conserved cysteine through the conserved F or W. The order of the fields is J gene, D gene, V gene, clone size, CDR3 protein, CDR3 DNA. A D gene is named only where the DNA matches it firmly. Some rows have no size entry. The others give once, few or many, or a class for an expanded clone.

j_gene: TRBJ1-4
d_gene: -
v_gene: TRBV6-2/TRBV6-3
abundance: many
CDR3aa: CASSDGHLATNEKLFF
CDR3nt: TGTGCCAGCAGCGACGGGCATCTAGCAACTAATGAAAAACTGTTTTTT

j_gene: TRBJ2-3
d_gene: -
v_gene: TRBV5-1
abundance: -
CDR3aa: CASSSYAGVSTDTQYF
CDR3nt: TGCGCCAGCAGCTCGTACGCAGGGGTTAGCACAGATACGCAGTATTTT

j_gene: TRBJ2-2
d_gene: -
v_gene: TRBV20-1
abundance: -
CDR3aa: CSARDLGQDGNTGELFF
CDR3nt: TGCAGTGCTAGAGACCTCGGTCAGGACGGGAACACCGGGGAGCTGTTTTTT

j_gene: TRBJ1-2
d_gene: TRBD1
v_gene: TRBV7-8
abundance: -
CDR3aa: CASSFTGTVYGYTF
CDR3nt: TGTGCCAGCAGCTTCACCGGGACAGTCTATGGCTACACCTTC

j_gene: TRBJ1-3
d_gene: -
v_gene: TRBV28
abundance: few
CDR3aa: CASSRVGSRQGNTIYF
CDR3nt: TGTGCCAGCAGTCGAGTCGGCTCCCGGCAAGGAAACACCATATATTTT

j_gene: TRBJ2-7
d_gene: -
v_gene: TRBV28
abundance: -
CDR3aa: CASTRPGSYEQYF
CDR3nt: TGTGCCAGCACCCGGCCTGGCTCCTACGAGCAGTACTTC

j_gene: TRBJ2-3
d_gene: TRBD1
v_gene: TRBV20-1
abundance: many
CDR3aa: CSASMAGGTTDTQYF
CDR3nt: TGCAGTGCTAGTATGGCAGGGGGTACCACAGATACGCAGTATTTT

j_gene: TRBJ1-3
d_gene: -
v_gene: TRBV7-2
abundance: -
CDR3aa: CASSLFSGDTIYF
CDR3nt: TGTGCCAGCAGCTTATTCTCCGGGGACACCATATATTTT

j_gene: TRBJ2-7
d_gene: -
v_gene: TRBV5-5
abundance: many
CDR3aa: CASSFTGLTYEQYF
CDR3nt: TGTGCCAGCAGCTTTACAGGGCTCACCTACGAGCAGTACTTC

j_gene: TRBJ2-7
d_gene: TRBD2
v_gene: TRBV7-8
abundance: -
CDR3aa: CASSFTSDYEQYF
CDR3nt: TGTGCCAGCAGCTTTACTAGCGACTACGAGCAGTACTTC

j_gene: TRBJ1-1
d_gene: TRBD1
v_gene: TRBV7-9
abundance: -
CDR3aa: CASSSRKRTGGTTEAFF
CDR3nt: TGTGCCAGCAGCTCACGAAAACGGACAGGGGGGACCACTGAAGCTTTCTTT

j_gene: TRBJ2-7
d_gene: TRBD1
v_gene: TRBV5-1
abundance: many
CDR3aa: CASSGIGTGGYEQYF
CDR3nt: TGCGCCAGCAGCGGCATAGGGACAGGCGGCTACGAGCAGTACTTC

j_gene: TRBJ2-1
d_gene: TRBD2
v_gene: TRBV7-2
abundance: -
CDR3aa: CASSLGGTSSYNEQFF
CDR3nt: TGTGCCAGCAGCTTAGGAGGGACTAGCTCCTACAATGAGCAGTTCTTC

j_gene: TRBJ1-5
d_gene: -
v_gene: TRBV5-1
abundance: many
CDR3aa: CASSLDVGGVQPQHF
CDR3nt: TGCGCCAGCAGCTTGGACGTTGGGGGAGTTCAGCCCCAGCATTTT

j_gene: TRBJ2-3
d_gene: TRBD2
v_gene: TRBV2
abundance: -
CDR3aa: CASRRGVSDTQYF
CDR3nt: TGTGCCAGCAGGCGGGGGGTTTCAGATACGCAGTATTTT

j_gene: TRBJ2-5
d_gene: -
v_gene: TRBV5-1
abundance: many
CDR3aa: CASSLTGRTQETQYF
CDR3nt: TGCGCCAGCAGCCTTACGGGACGGACGCAAGAGACCCAGTACTTC

j_gene: TRBJ2-7
d_gene: -
v_gene: TRBV29-1
abundance: -
CDR3aa: CGVPKGAFYNEQYF
CDR3nt: TGCGGCGTCCCTAAAGGGGCCTTCTACAATGAGCAGTACTTC

j_gene: TRBJ2-5
d_gene: TRBD2
v_gene: TRBV20-1
abundance: few
CDR3aa: CSARAGGLALRETQYF
CDR3nt: TGCAGTGCTAGAGCGGGGGGTCTGGCCCTTAGGGAGACCCAGTACTTC

j_gene: TRBJ2-7
d_gene: TRBD1
v_gene: TRBV18
abundance: -
CDR3aa: CASSRDRNSYEQYF
CDR3nt: TGTGCCAGCTCAAGGGACAGAAACTCCTACGAGCAGTACTTC

j_gene: TRBJ2-3
d_gene: -
v_gene: TRBV15
abundance: -
CDR3aa: CATSRDRGGRGTDTQYF
CDR3nt: TGTGCCACCAGCAGAGATAGAGGGGGGCGAGGAACAGATACGCAGTATTTT

j_gene: TRBJ1-1
d_gene: -
v_gene: TRBV4-2
abundance: -
CDR3aa: CASSQDGGLAEAFF
CDR3nt: TGTGCCAGCAGCCAAGATGGAGGGTTGGCTGAAGCTTTCTTT

j_gene: TRBJ1-2
d_gene: -
v_gene: TRBV5-6
abundance: many
CDR3aa: CASSPRVLEHGYTF
CDR3nt: TGTGCCAGCAGCCCACGGGTCTTGGAACATGGCTACACCTTC

j_gene: TRBJ2-1
d_gene: TRBD1
v_gene: TRBV5-6
abundance: many
CDR3aa: CASSPGDRADNEQFF
CDR3nt: TGTGCCAGCAGTCCCGGGGACAGGGCGGACAATGAGCAGTTCTTC

j_gene: TRBJ1-2
d_gene: -
v_gene: TRBV4-3
abundance: -
CDR3aa: CASSQEFWGDYGYTF
CDR3nt: TGCGCCAGCAGCCAAGAGTTCTGGGGGGACTATGGCTACACCTTC

j_gene: TRBJ2-1
d_gene: TRBD2
v_gene: TRBV6-5
abundance: many
CDR3aa: CASSFTSGGAPNNEQFF
CDR3nt: TGTGCCAGCAGTTTTACTAGCGGGGGGGCCCCCAACAATGAGCAGTTCTTC

j_gene: TRBJ2-1
d_gene: TRBD2
v_gene: TRBV6-5
abundance: -
CDR3aa: CASSYPGLAGGPDEQFF
CDR3nt: TGTGCCAGCAGTTACCCGGGACTAGCGGGGGGGCCCGATGAGCAGTTCTTC

j_gene: TRBJ2-3
d_gene: -
v_gene: TRBV7-9
abundance: many
CDR3aa: CASSSAGSATDTQYF
CDR3nt: TGTGCCAGCAGCTCGGCGGGATCCGCCACAGATACGCAGTATTTT

j_gene: TRBJ1-6
d_gene: -
v_gene: TRBV4-1
abundance: once
CDR3aa: CASSQDMGASNSPLHF
CDR3nt: TGCGCCAGCAGCCAAGATATGGGGGCGAGTAATTCACCCCTCCACTTT

j_gene: TRBJ1-5
d_gene: -
v_gene: TRBV5-6
abundance: many
CDR3aa: CASSLAQDQPQHF
CDR3nt: TGTGCCAGCAGCTTGGCCCAAGATCAGCCCCAGCATTTT

j_gene: TRBJ1-1
d_gene: -
v_gene: TRBV6-5
abundance: -
CDR3aa: CASSYGSGRARNTEAFF
CDR3nt: TGTGCCAGCAGTTACGGGTCAGGAAGAGCTCGGAACACTGAAGCTTTCTTT

j_gene: TRBJ2-7
d_gene: -
v_gene: TRBV7-9
abundance: many
CDR3aa: CASSKKEVLRATQYF
CDR3nt: TGTGCCAGCAGCAAGAAGGAGGTCCTACGAGCGACGCAGTACTTC

j_gene: TRBJ2-1
d_gene: TRBD2
v_gene: TRBV4-3
abundance: -
CDR3aa: CASSQHGVKWTSGRSDNEQFF
CDR3nt: TGCGCCAGCAGCCAACACGGGGTGAAATGGACTAGCGGGAGATCGGACAATGAGCAGTTCTTC

j_gene: TRBJ2-1
d_gene: -
v_gene: TRBV20-1
abundance: many
CDR3aa: CSAPRGSSNEQFF
CDR3nt: TGCAGTGCCCCGCGGGGATCCTCTAATGAGCAGTTCTTC

j_gene: TRBJ2-2
d_gene: -
v_gene: TRBV11-2
abundance: -
CDR3aa: CASSPEAGGGTGELFF
CDR3nt: TGTGCCAGCAGCCCGGAAGCCGGGGGTGGGACCGGGGAGCTGTTTTTT

j_gene: TRBJ2-1
d_gene: TRBD2
v_gene: TRBV7-9
abundance: many
CDR3aa: CASSFPGTRNEQFF
CDR3nt: TGTGCCAGCAGCTTTCCCGGGACTAGAAATGAGCAGTTCTTC

j_gene: TRBJ2-5
d_gene: -
v_gene: TRBV7-2
abundance: many
CDR3aa: CASSSTPGGGGTQYF
CDR3nt: TGTGCCAGCAGTTCCACCCCAGGGGGCGGGGGGACCCAGTACTTC

j_gene: TRBJ2-1
d_gene: TRBD2
v_gene: TRBV7-2
abundance: -
CDR3aa: CASSPIAGGLEQFF
CDR3nt: TGTGCCAGCAGCCCAATAGCGGGGGGGCTTGAGCAGTTCTTC

j_gene: TRBJ1-1
d_gene: -
v_gene: TRBV20-1
abundance: -
CDR3aa: CSASLRSRGPKAFF
CDR3nt: TGCAGTGCTAGCCTAAGGAGCCGGGGGCCGAAGGCTTTCTTT

j_gene: TRBJ1-4
d_gene: -
v_gene: TRBV20-1
abundance: -
CDR3aa: CSAAGALATNEKLFF
CDR3nt: TGCAGTGCCGCAGGGGCGCTTGCAACTAATGAAAAACTGTTTTTT

j_gene: TRBJ2-3
d_gene: -
v_gene: TRBV20-1
abundance: many
CDR3aa: CSVGTKTDTQYF
CDR3nt: TGCAGTGTCGGGACAAAGACAGATACGCAGTATTTT

j_gene: TRBJ2-3
d_gene: TRBD1
v_gene: TRBV6-5
abundance: many
CDR3aa: CASSYEGQGGDTQYF
CDR3nt: TGTGCCAGCAGTTATGAGGGACAGGGGGGAGATACGCAGTATTTT

j_gene: TRBJ2-5
d_gene: TRBD2
v_gene: TRBV12-3/TRBV12-4
abundance: -
CDR3aa: CASSLPRLAGGPNEQYF
CDR3nt: TGTGCCAGCAGTTTACCGCGACTAGCGGGGGGGCCAAATGAGCAGTACTTC